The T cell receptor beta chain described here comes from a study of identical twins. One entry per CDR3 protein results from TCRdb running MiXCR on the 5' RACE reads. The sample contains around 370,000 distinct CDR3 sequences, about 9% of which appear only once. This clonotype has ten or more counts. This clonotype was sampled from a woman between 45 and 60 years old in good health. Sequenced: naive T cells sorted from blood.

CDR3 bases: TGCGCCAGCAGCCCTGGGACTAGCACAGATACGCAGTATTTT. Amino acids: CASSPGTSTDTQYF. The V gene is TRBV5-1, the J gene TRBJ2-3, with D tentatively TRBD2 (6 bases). Trimming pared 4 bases from V and 0 bases from J, leaving 9 bases between. Germline CDR1 SGHRS, CDR2 YFSETQ. The CDR3 runs 14 residues.